Each of the 9 T cell receptor beta chains below was sequenced from the same sample in a study of blood T cell repertoires in COVID-19. Profiling relied on immunoSEQ multiplex PCR, and the TCRdb table lists in-frame clones only, not all of them. In the table there are about 160,000 clones, around 92% of which are singletons. The material sequenced was peripheral blood. Receptors were obtained from a man aged 25 to 45 with COVID-19, enrolled during active disease.

The V call is TRBV5-1, the J call TRBJ2-7, with 10 bases aligning to TRBD1. In germline, CDR1 is SGHRS, CDR2 YFSETQ. The CDR3 extends over 14 amino acids. The V segment lost 4 bases and the J segment 8 bases; nucleotides outside the gene matches: 9. CDR3 DNA sequence: TGCGCCAGCAGCGCAGGACAGGGGGGCACCAAGCAGTACTTC. Protein product: CASSAGQGGTKQYF. The variable domain in full, with the rest retrieved from reference TRBV5-1 and TRBJ2-7, is KAGVTQTPRYLIKTRGQQVTLSCSPISGHRSVSWYQQTPGQGLQFLFEYFSETQRNKGNFPGRFSGRQFSNSRSEMNVSTLELGDSALYLCASSAGQGGTKQYFGPGTRLTVT.

The V gene is TRBV28, the J gene TRBJ2-7; 11 bases agree with TRBD1. J lost 0 bases, V lost 6 bases, and 7 bases had no gene match. Germline-derived CDR1 and CDR2 are MDHEN and SYDVKM. The CDR3 has 16 amino acids. The CDR3 loop reads CASRPSGQGASYEQYF. CDR3 bases: TGTGCCAGCAGACCCTCAGGACAGGGGGCCTCCTACGAGCAGTACTTC.

This clone has a single count. The V and J genes are TRBV19 and TRBJ2-3; D perhaps matches TRBD1 (6 bases). The V end lost 4 bases, the J end lost 2 bases, and 13 bases lay between the germline ends. The CDR3 covers 15 residues. Germline loops: CDR1 LNHDA, CDR2 SQIVND (reference sequence). DNA of the CDR3: TGTGCCAGTAGTAACTACAGGGTCCACACAGATACGCAGTATTTT. As protein: CASSNYRVHTDTQYF.

This clone was counted a single time. The chain links TRBV29-1 to TRBJ2-2; no firm D call. This CDR3 comprises 14 residues. Germline V CDR1 and CDR2: SQVTM, ANQGSEA. Deletions cut 3 bases from V and 6 bases from J, with 14 bases between. The CDR3 spells CSVEAERRSGELFF. Here the CDR3 DNA reads TGCAGCGTTGAGGCTGAGCGTCGGTCCGGGGAGCTGTTTTTT.

The chain combines TRBV5-6 with TRBJ1-2, with 9 positions matching TRBD1. The CDR3 covers 15 residues. Trimming cost V 0 bases and J 7 bases; bases outside gene matches: 7. The germline CDR1 and CDR2 sequences are SGHDT and YYEEEE. CDR3 sequence (DNA): TGTGCCAGCAGCTTGGGACAGGGGGTTACATTTGGCTACACCTTC. Amino acid sequence: CASSLGQGVTFGYTF.

This rearrangement joins TRBV3-1 (or the pseudogene TRBV3-2) to TRBJ2-1, with D tentatively TRBD1 (5 bases). Deletions cut 1 base from V and 2 bases from J, with 9 bases between. The CDR3 length is 15 residues. Germline assignment: CDR1 LGHDT and CDR2 YNNKEL (reference sequence). CDR3 DNA: TGTGCCAGCAGCCAAGGGTCAGGGACCTACAATGAGCAGTTCTTC. Translation: CASSQGSGTYNEQFF.

This chain links TRBV3-1 (or the pseudogene TRBV3-2) with TRBJ1-2; D is unresolved. The CDR3 length is 15 residues. Germline CDR1 is LGHDT and CDR2 is YNNKEL (reference sequence). Trimming removed 1 base at V and 4 bases at J, with 13 bases between. The CDR3 DNA reads as TGTGCCAGCAGCCAAGGGTTCTTACAGAGCTATGGCTACACCTTC. Its protein product is CASSQGFLQSYGYTF.

This clone has just a few counts. V usage is TRBV28 and J usage is TRBJ2-1; 14 bases align to TRBD2. J lost 4 bases, V lost 4 bases, and 9 bases had no gene match. The V gene's germline CDR1 is MDHEN and CDR2 SYDVKM. This CDR3 has 18 amino acids. The CDR3 sequence is CASSSPVGTSGRYNEQFF. The CDR3 nucleotides are TGTGCCAGCAGTTCCCCGGTCGGGACTAGCGGGAGATACAATGAGCAGTTCTTC.

The chain carries TRBV14 and TRBJ2-1; TRBD2 matches 10 bases. V shed 4 bases and J 5 bases; nucleotides not matched to a gene: 11. The CDR3 runs 17 residues. CDR1 is SGHDN, CDR2 FVKESK, per germline. The CDR3 nucleotides read TGTGCCAGCAGCCCATCAGGATGGCTAGCGGGGGACAATGAGCAGTTCTTC. Residues: CASSPSGWLAGDNEQFF.